Listed below are T cell receptor beta chains from one sample, sequenced in a study of monozygotic twins with inflammatory bowel disease. TCRdb reprocessed the 5' RACE reads, with one entry per CDR3 protein and no DNA. This sample's table has a few hundred thousand distinct CDR3 sequences. The material sequenced was blood. These receptors all stem from a human donor with ulcerative colitis or Crohn's disease, or a healthy co-twin of an affected twin (not recorded which). The CDR3 runs from the conserved cysteine through the conserved F or W. The order of the fields is CDR3 length, V gene, J gene, CDR3 protein.

16	TRBV20-1	TRBJ2-2	CSAPRLSSRATGELFF
13	TRBV29-1	TRBJ1-1	CSVEGRLNTEAFF
15	TRBV7-6	TRBJ2-3	CACSLGPGLPDTQYF
14	TRBV19	TRBJ1-1	CASSISTFDTEAFF
14	TRBV20-1	TRBJ1-5	CSARQDRGHQPQHF
14	TRBV4-3	TRBJ2-7	CASSQEAGPHEQYF
16	TRBV7-7	TRBJ2-2	CASSPGTSGRAGELFF
15	TRBV5-1	TRBJ2-5	CASSLSTSTRETQYF
15	TRBV5-1	TRBJ2-2	CAAGRGNLNTGELFF
14	TRBV12-3/TRBV12-4	TRBJ2-4	CASSPGTAENIQYF
14	TRBV5-1	TRBJ2-7	CASSSDRGWNEQYF
20	TRBV20-1	TRBJ1-5	CSARDFGRDRQTFGNQPQHF
17	TRBV5-1	TRBJ1-6	CASSLAFGTGGNSPLHF
13	TRBV14	TRBJ2-1	CASSHLPLATWFF
13	TRBV7-2	TRBJ1-2	CASSLAWGGGYTF
15	TRBV20-1	TRBJ2-7	CSASGTSGDSYEQYF
14	TRBV7-2	TRBJ1-2	CASRPRMGQYGYTF
16	TRBV5-5	TRBJ2-3	CASSLSGGAAPDTQYF
13	TRBV9	TRBJ2-5	CASSAHPGETQYF
15	TRBV13	TRBJ1-2	CASSSSPKTYYGYTF
13	TRBV7-3	TRBJ2-1	CASSLRRENEQFF
15	TRBV7-2	TRBJ2-5	CASSLTSGLQETQYF
18	TRBV7-2	TRBJ2-5	CASSLAEWTGYFQETQYF
16	TRBV19	TRBJ2-1	CASTSTGGVRGAEQFF